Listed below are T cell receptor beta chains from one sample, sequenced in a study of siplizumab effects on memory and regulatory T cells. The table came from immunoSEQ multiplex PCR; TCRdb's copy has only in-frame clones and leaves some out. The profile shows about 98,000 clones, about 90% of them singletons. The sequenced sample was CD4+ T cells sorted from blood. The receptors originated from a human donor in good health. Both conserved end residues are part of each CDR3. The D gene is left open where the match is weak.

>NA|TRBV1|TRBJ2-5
CTSSQDLRLLIALYQETQYF
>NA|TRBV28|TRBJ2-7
CASSSLGAAKSYEQYF
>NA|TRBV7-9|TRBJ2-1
CASSLERVGDEQFF
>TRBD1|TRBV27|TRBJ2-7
CASSYTLDRASYEQYF
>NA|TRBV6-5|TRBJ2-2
CASSYSSGASTGELFF
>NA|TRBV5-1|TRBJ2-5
CASSYGQIQETQYF
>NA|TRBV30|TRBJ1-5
CAWSVGQTEPQHF
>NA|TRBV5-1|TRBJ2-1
CASSSRKDISYNEQFF
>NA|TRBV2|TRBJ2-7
CASSVWIHEQYF
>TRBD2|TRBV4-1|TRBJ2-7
CASSQAAGVRYEQYF
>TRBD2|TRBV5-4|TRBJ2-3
CASSLLGTSTDTQYF
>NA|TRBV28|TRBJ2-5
CATLGGPPQTQYF
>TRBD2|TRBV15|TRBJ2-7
CATSRGLAGSYEQYF
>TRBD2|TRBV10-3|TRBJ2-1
CAISESAGDEQFF
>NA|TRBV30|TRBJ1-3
CAWSDEVGNTIYF
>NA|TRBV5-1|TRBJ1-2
CASSSDPLGQGYTF
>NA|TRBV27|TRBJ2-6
CASRFGSRTGANVLTF
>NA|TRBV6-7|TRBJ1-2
CASPLGVTAYGYTF
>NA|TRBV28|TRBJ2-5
CASSKETQYF
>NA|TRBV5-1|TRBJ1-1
CASSRWTNTGTTEAFF